A single sample is the source of the 13 T cell receptor beta chains below, sequenced in a study of T cell responses to AZD1222 COVID-19 vaccine. The method was immunoSEQ multiplex PCR; TCRdb's version includes in-frame clones alone and lacks a portion of them. This table holds 100,000 to 150,000 clones, 93% found once. The starting material was peripheral blood, obtained on day 0 of AZD1222 vaccination. The receptors here all came from an adult in good health.

The V call is TRBV7-9, the J call TRBJ1-1; D is ambiguous. V was clipped by 2 bases and J by 8 bases, with 18 bases between them. CDR3 size: 15 residues. The germline V gene has CDR1 SEHNR and CDR2 FQNEAQ (reference sequence). As DNA, the CDR3 is TGTGCCAGCAGCTTACATAATCCATCGATCCCAGAAGCTTTCTTT. Protein product: CASSLHNPSIPEAFF.

The chain combines TRBV10-2 with TRBJ2-7; 9 positions match TRBD2. J gave up 5 bases and V 8 bases, and 4 bases lay outside the gene matches. The CDR3 has 12 residues. Germline values: CDR1 WSHSY, CDR2 SAAADI. As DNA, the CDR3 is TGCGCCAGCGCGCTAGCGGGACACGAGCAGTACTTC. It yields the protein CASALAGHEQYF.

This clone was counted a single time. The CDR3 DNA follows: TGCGCCAGCAGCTACCCGGGACAGGGAGGCGATCTAGCCAAAAACATTCAGTACTTC. This codes for CASSYPGQGGDLAKNIQYF. The chain recombines TRBV5-1 with TRBJ2-4; 9 bases line up with TRBD1. Per the germline V gene, CDR1 is SGHRS and CDR2 is YFSETQ. This CDR3 has 19 amino acids. Losses at the gene ends were 3 bases for V and 0 bases for J; bases not matched to a gene: 13.

The chain employs TRBV28 and TRBJ2-5, with unresolved D. Germline-derived CDR1 and CDR2 are MDHEN and SYDVKM. V shed 6 bases and J shed 2 bases, with 10 bases lying between them. The CDR3 runs 13 residues. For the CDR3, the DNA is TGTGCCAGCAGGCTTCAAATTCAAGAGACCCAGTACTTC. This sequence encodes CASRLQIQETQYF.

The rearrangement joins TRBV2 to TRBJ1-1; 8 bases are shared with TRBD1. CDR1 SNHLY and CDR2 FYNNEI come from the germline V gene. The CDR3 totals 14 residues. The V segment lost 4 bases and the J segment 4 bases; nucleotides outside the gene matches: 5. The CDR3 sequence: CASSGQGTGTEAFF. DNA of the CDR3: TGTGCCAGCAGTGGACAGGGGACTGGCACTGAAGCTTTCTTT.

The chain uses TRBV10-3 and TRBJ2-2, with 7 bases fitting TRBD1. The CDR3 extends over 15 amino acids. Germline V gives CDR1 ENHRY, CDR2 SYGVKD. The V gene end was trimmed by 6 bases and the J gene end by 5 bases; junction bases not matched to a gene: 9. Here the CDR3 DNA reads TGTGCCATCAGGAGGGACAGCGGATGGACCGGGGAGCTGTTTTTT. Translation gives CAIRRDSGWTGELFF.

About this clone itself: One end of the junction does not line up with germline, which may come from a read error. The genes are TRBV12-5 and TRBJ1-1; D call uncertain. The V gene's germline CDR1 is LGHNT and CDR2 FRNRAP. The CDR3 extends over 13 amino acids. CDR3: CASGLEGFAGILF. The DNA of the CDR3 is TGTGCTAGTGGTTTGGAGGGTTTCGCCGGGATCCTTTTC.

The gene calls are TRBV7-2 and TRBJ2-5; 7 bases match TRBD1. CDR3 length: 14 residues. With V trimmed by 2 bases and J by 2 bases, 2 bases remained unmatched. Germline values: CDR1 SGHTA, CDR2 FQGNSA. The CDR3, as DNA: TGTGCCAGCAGCTTAACGACAGGGCAAGAGACCCAGTACTTC. Translation gives CASSLTTGQETQYF.

This rearrangement joins TRBV7-3 to TRBJ1-1; the D gene is possibly TRBD1 (6 bases). The CDR3 sequence is 14 residues long. V shed 0 bases and J shed 5 bases, with 10 bases lying between them. CDR1 is SGHTA, CDR2 FQGTGA, per germline. Written as DNA, the CDR3 is TGTGCCAGCAGCTTAACCGTCCAGGGGACTGAAGCTTTCTTT. This encodes CASSLTVQGTEAFF.

The V call is TRBV11-2, the J call TRBJ2-2; weak D call: TRBD1 (7 bases). The CDR3 loop spans 16 amino acids. The germline V and J ends were trimmed by 1 base and 4 bases, with 13 bases remaining between them. The germline V gene has CDR1 SGHAT and CDR2 FQNNGV. CDR3 in amino acids: CASSLVPGGGTGELFF. The CDR3 DNA reads as TGTGCCAGCAGCTTAGTTCCAGGGGGAGGCACCGGGGAGCTGTTTTTT. Full variable domain (remainder filled in from reference TRBV11-2 and TRBJ2-2): EAGVAQSPRYKIIEKRQSVAFWCNPISGHATLYWYQQILGQGPKLLIQFQNNGVVDDSQLPKDRFSAERLKGVDSTLKIQPAKLEDSAVYLCASSLVPGGGTGELFFGEGSRLTVL.

The chain has TRBV5-1 and TRBJ1-1; TRBD1 agrees at 7 bases. This CDR3 comprises 14 residues. From germline, CDR1 is SGHRS and CDR2 YFSETQ. With 4 bases clipped from V and 4 bases from J, the junction kept 7 bases outside the gene matches. This CDR3 reads CASSGTEQITEAFF. The CDR3 DNA follows: TGCGCCAGCAGCGGGACAGAACAAATCACTGAAGCTTTCTTT.

The chain is built from TRBV29-1 and TRBJ2-2; unclear D gene. The V gene lost 4 bases and the J gene lost 7 bases, with 16 bases spanning the gap. From germline, CDR1 is SQVTM and CDR2 ANQGSEA. This CDR3 has 14 amino acids. CDR3 in DNA: TGCAGCGTTGGGGTGGCTGTTGGGTACGGGGAGCTGTTTTTT. As protein: CSVGVAVGYGELFF.

The chain uses TRBV27 and TRBJ2-7, with 9 bases lining up with TRBD1. The trim removed 5 bases at V and 2 bases at J, leaving 7 bases unmatched. Germline V lookup: CDR1 MNHEY, CDR2 SMNVEV (reference sequence). This CDR3 is 15 amino acids long. This chain's CDR3 is CASSITGTGPYEQYF. The CDR3 nucleotides read TGTGCCAGCAGTATAACCGGGACAGGGCCCTACGAGCAGTACTTC.